This T cell receptor (beta chain) came from a study of T cells in Graves' hyperthyroidism and ophthalmopathy. Germline V gene sequence: CDR1 MGHRA, CDR2 YSYEKL. The CDR3 runs 15 residues. The V gene end was trimmed by 1 base and the J gene end by 6 bases; junction bases not matched to a gene: 8. Amplified TCR beta CDR3 regions came from RNA transcripts. A first-round RT-PCR of the TCR CDR3 used the HTBI primer set. TCRdb reprocessed the multiplex PCR reads via MiXCR and lists one record per CDR3 protein. The sample lists around 610,000 distinct CDR3 sequences, 14% to 15% occurring once. The sequenced sample was blood. This sequence was found in a woman aged 40 to 50 with Graves' ophthalmopathy. This chain links TRBV4-1 with TRBJ1-1, with 7 nucleotides matching TRBD1. The CDR3 loop is CASSQGSLGGPEAFF. The CDR3 nucleotides read TGCGCCAGCAGCCAAGGCTCCCTAGGGGGCCCTGAAGCTTTCTTT.